This paragraph covers one T cell receptor beta chain sequence. The data were taken from a study of OX40 agonist ivuxolimab in advanced cancers. This table comes from immunoSEQ multiplex PCR, and its TCRdb copy is limited to in-frame clones, with some not included. The sample shows roughly 30,000 clones, 80% to 95% of them seen only once. The CDR3 length is 12 residues. CDR1 and CDR2 (germline): MNHEY, SMNVEV (reference sequence). The germline V and J ends were trimmed by 8 bases and 10 bases, with 15 bases remaining between them. This TCR came from an adult with an advanced solid tumor such as melanoma, head and neck, liver or kidney cancer. The chain couples TRBV27 to TRBJ2-1, with D possibly matching TRBD2 (6 bases). The specimen comprised CD4+ or CD8+ T cells sorted from blood, sampled in a trial of the OX40 agonist ivuxolimab. The CDR3 DNA reads as TGTGCCAGCGCACCGGGGACTCGAGAGCAGTTCTTC. It translates to CASAPGTREQFF.